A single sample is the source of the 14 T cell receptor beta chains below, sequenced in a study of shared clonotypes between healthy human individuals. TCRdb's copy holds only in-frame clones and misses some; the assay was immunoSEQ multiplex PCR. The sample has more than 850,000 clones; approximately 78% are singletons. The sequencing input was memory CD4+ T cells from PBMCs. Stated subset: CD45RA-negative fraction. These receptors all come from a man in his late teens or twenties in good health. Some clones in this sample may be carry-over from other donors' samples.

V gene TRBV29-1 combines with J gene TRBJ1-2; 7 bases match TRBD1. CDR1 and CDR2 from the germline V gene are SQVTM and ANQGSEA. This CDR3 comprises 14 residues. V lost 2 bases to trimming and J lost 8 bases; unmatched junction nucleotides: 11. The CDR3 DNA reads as TGCAGCGTTGAAAGGACACAGGGGATGGGCGGCTACACCTTC. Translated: CSVERTQGMGGYTF.

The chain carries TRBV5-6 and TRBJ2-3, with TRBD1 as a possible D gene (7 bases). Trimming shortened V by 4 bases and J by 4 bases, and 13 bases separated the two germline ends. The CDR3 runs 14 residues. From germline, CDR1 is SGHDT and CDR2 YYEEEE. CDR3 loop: CASSADREADTQYF. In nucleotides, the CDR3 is TGTGCCAGCAGCGCAGACAGGGAGGCAGATACGCAGTATTTT.

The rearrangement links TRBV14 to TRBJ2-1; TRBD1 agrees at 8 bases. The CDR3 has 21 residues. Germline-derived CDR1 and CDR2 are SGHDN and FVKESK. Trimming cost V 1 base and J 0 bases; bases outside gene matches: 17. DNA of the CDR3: TGTGCCAGCAGCCAAGGTCCGGGACAGGTGGGAACCATCGGCTCCTACAATGAGCAGTTCTTC. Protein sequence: CASSQGPGQVGTIGSYNEQFF.

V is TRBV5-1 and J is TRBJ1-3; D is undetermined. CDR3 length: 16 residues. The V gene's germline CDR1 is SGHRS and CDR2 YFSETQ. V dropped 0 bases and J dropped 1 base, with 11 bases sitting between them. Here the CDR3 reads CASSLGAIVSGNTIYF. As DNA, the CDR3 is TGCGCCAGCAGCTTGGGGGCTATCGTATCTGGAAACACCATATATTTT.

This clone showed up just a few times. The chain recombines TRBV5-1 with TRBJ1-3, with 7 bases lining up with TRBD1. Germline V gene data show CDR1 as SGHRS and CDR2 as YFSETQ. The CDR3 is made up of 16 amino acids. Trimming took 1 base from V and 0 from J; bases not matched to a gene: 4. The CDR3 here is CASSLQGEISGNTIYF. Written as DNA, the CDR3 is TGCGCCAGCAGCTTGCAGGGGGAGATCTCTGGAAACACCATATATTTT.

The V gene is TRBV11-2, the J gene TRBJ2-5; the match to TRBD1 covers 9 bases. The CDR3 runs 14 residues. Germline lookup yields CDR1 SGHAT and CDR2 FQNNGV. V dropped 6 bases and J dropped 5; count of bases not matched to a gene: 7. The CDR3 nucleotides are TGTGCCAGCAGTCAGGGGACAGGGTACGAGACCCAGTACTTC. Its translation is CASSQGTGYETQYF.

This chain's CDR3 is CASSRWTGMVSEAFF. The CDR3 DNA reads as TGTGCCAGCAGTCGATGGACAGGGATGGTCTCTGAAGCTTTCTTT. The gene calls are TRBV28 and TRBJ1-1, with 8 bases lining up with TRBD1. This CDR3 contains 15 residues. The germline V gene has CDR1 MDHEN and CDR2 SYDVKM. The trim removed 5 bases at V and 6 bases at J, leaving 11 bases unmatched.

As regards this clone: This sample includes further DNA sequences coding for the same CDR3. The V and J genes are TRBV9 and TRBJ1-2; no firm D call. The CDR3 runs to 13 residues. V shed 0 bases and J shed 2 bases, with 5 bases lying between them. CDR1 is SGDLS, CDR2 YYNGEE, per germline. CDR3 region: CASSVDINYGYTF. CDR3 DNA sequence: TGTGCCAGCAGCGTAGACATCAACTATGGCTACACCTTC.

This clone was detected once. The DNA of the CDR3 is TGTGCCAGCTCACAACAGGAGACCCAGTACTTC. This sequence encodes CASSQQETQYF. This chain joins TRBV18 and TRBJ2-5; D is uncertain. This CDR3 comprises 11 residues. Germline-derived CDR1 and CDR2 are KGHSH and LQKENI. V was cut by 4 bases and J by 5 bases, with 5 bases left in between.

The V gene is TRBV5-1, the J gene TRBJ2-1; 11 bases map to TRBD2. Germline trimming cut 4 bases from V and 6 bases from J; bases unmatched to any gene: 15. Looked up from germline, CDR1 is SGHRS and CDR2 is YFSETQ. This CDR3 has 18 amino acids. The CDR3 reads CASSPWDSGTSGLNEQFF. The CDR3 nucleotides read TGCGCCAGCAGCCCATGGGATAGCGGGACTAGCGGACTCAATGAGCAGTTCTTC.

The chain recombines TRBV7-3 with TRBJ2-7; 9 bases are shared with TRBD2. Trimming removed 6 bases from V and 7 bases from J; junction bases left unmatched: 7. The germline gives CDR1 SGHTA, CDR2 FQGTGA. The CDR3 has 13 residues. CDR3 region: CASSPNSGGEQYF. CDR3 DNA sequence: TGTGCCAGCAGTCCCAATAGCGGGGGTGAGCAGTACTTC.

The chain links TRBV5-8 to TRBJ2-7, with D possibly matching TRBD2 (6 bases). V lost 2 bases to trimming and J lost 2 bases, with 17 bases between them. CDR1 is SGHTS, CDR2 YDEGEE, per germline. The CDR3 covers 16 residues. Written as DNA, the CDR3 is TGTGCCAGCAGCTTCTTTTTGGGGGGAGCAACCTACGAGCAGTACTTC. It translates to CASSFFLGGATYEQYF.

CDR3 region: CSAAMADEQFF. In nucleotides, the CDR3 is TGCAGTGCTGCAATGGCGGATGAGCAGTTCTTC. J is TRBJ2-1 and V is TRBV20-1; no definite D call. The V and J ends lost 5 bases and 8 bases respectively, with 10 bases between them. Per the germline V gene, CDR1 is DFQATT and CDR2 is SNEGSKA (reference sequence). This CDR3 is built from 11 residues.

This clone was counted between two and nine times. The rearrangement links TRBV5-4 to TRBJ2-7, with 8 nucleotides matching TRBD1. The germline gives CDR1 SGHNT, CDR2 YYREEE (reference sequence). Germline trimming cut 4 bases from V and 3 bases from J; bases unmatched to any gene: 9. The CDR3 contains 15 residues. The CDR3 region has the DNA TGTGCCAGCAGCAGGGCGACAGGGGAGATCTACGAGCAGTACTTC. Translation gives CASSRATGEIYEQYF.